A selection of T cell receptor beta chains follows, all from one sample in a study of blood T cell repertoires in COVID-19. Measured with immunoSEQ multiplex PCR; TCRdb has only the in-frame clones, and not every one. The table records approximately 250,000 clones, under 90% of them present only once. The sequenced sample was peripheral blood. These receptors all stem from a man aged 55 to 69 with acute or convalescent COVID-19. Both conserved end residues are trimmed from each CDR3. Fields, in order: CDR3 protein, V gene, J gene, D gene. A D gene is named only where the DNA matches it firmly.

ASSLTPTGFEAF	TRBV7-9	TRBJ1-1	-
ASSMRGQGTSNQPQH	TRBV19	TRBJ1-5	TRBD1
AWSSGAGDPYEQY	TRBV30	TRBJ2-7	TRBD2
ASGLGQGDYNEQF	TRBV12-5	TRBJ2-1	TRBD1
ASSFGANTGELF	TRBV11-3	TRBJ2-2	-
ASSLAQTAGSGHEQY	TRBV7-9	TRBJ2-7	-
SATRGGGGTEAF	TRBV29-1	TRBJ1-1	-
ASSLSTGGILRSWYT	TRBV28	TRBJ1-2	TRBD1
ASSHLDDGGRDGYT	TRBV4-2	TRBJ1-2	-
ASSFTGARWSDTQY	TRBV6-5	TRBJ2-3	TRBD1
ATSRDPGRGTDTQY	TRBV15	TRBJ2-3	-
ASRLGGETQY	TRBV28	TRBJ2-5	-
ASSLSAGGGNEQF	TRBV27	TRBJ2-1	TRBD1
ASSLGQLNTGELF	TRBV7-2	TRBJ2-2	-
ASSLLASRYGEQF	TRBV5-1	TRBJ2-1	TRBD2
ASSSTSGGLYEQY	TRBV7-6	TRBJ2-7	TRBD2
ASSPGQIANTGELF	TRBV7-9	TRBJ2-2	-
ASRSGLAGVPDTQY	TRBV28	TRBJ2-3	TRBD2
ASSVRQGAGEQY	TRBV7-9	TRBJ2-7	TRBD1
ASSDQGRFGYEQY	TRBV18	TRBJ2-7	-
ASSLEAYEQY	TRBV28	TRBJ2-7	-
ASSRRDRENGYT	TRBV5-1	TRBJ1-2	TRBD1
ASRRDRQETQY	TRBV7-2	TRBJ2-5	TRBD1
ASSQTTGVTGELF	TRBV13	TRBJ2-2	TRBD1
ASSEWTSETYYEQY	TRBV6-1	TRBJ2-7	TRBD2
ASSQVPGQGKNSGNTIY	TRBV3-1/TRBV3-2	TRBJ1-3	TRBD1
ASSLGGLNTEAF	TRBV5-1	TRBJ1-1	-
ASSYYEQGVNYGYT	TRBV6-5	TRBJ1-2	-
ASTRDSPYNSPLH	TRBV5-1	TRBJ1-6	TRBD1
AIRPARVGTEAF	TRBV28	TRBJ1-1	-
ASSAAVREETQY	TRBV28	TRBJ2-5	-
ASSLEGDTIY	TRBV5-1	TRBJ1-3	-
ASSQSIDQPQH	TRBV4-1	TRBJ1-5	-
ASSETGLAGANVLT	TRBV2	TRBJ2-6	-
ASSGGTANEQF	TRBV6-2/TRBV6-3	TRBJ2-1	-
ASSFDRGVYGYT	TRBV6-5	TRBJ1-2	TRBD1
ASSLAFGEQY	TRBV12-3/TRBV12-4	TRBJ2-7	-
ASSWTSGETQY	TRBV5-1	TRBJ2-5	TRBD2
ASRPTGDYGYT	TRBV23-1	TRBJ1-2	TRBD1
ASSLDGAYLRGEQF	TRBV5-4	TRBJ2-1	-
ASSFESFYNEQF	TRBV9	TRBJ2-1	-
ASSGRDTTGGELF	TRBV10-1	TRBJ2-2	-
ASSLRGTGNEKLF	TRBV5-4	TRBJ1-4	TRBD1
ASSAAGENTDTQY	TRBV9	TRBJ2-3	TRBD2
ASSLNPGLAGGWRGTDTQY	TRBV7-3	TRBJ2-3	TRBD2
ASSPSPRTSGRAYEQY	TRBV6-6	TRBJ2-7	TRBD2
ASSLGFGGSSNQPQH	TRBV7-8	TRBJ1-5	-
SAGTGEQF	TRBV29-1	TRBJ2-1	TRBD1
ASQRSAGARETQY	TRBV27	TRBJ2-5	-
ASSLTRGHGYT	TRBV28	TRBJ1-2	-
ASSPRMGAEAF	TRBV19	TRBJ1-1	-
ASSFPTRQGNLTASSYEQY	TRBV5-1	TRBJ2-7	TRBD1
ASSYSGEQETQY	TRBV6-6	TRBJ2-5	-
ASSITGQGNTEAF	TRBV2	TRBJ1-1	TRBD1
ASSQDPGQGADTQY	TRBV4-3	TRBJ2-3	TRBD1